This T cell receptor (beta chain) was recorded in a study of blood T cell repertoires in COVID-19. The CDR3 extends over 14 amino acids. Between the trimmed V and J ends, which lost 6 bases and 2 bases, there was a span of 13 bases. Germline V CDR1 and CDR2: SNHLY, FYNNEI. The assay was immunoSEQ multiplex PCR, and TCRdb's table has in-frame clones only and misses some. The table shows around 99,000 clones, with roughly 84% occurring only once. This clone was found a few times. Source material: peripheral blood. This TCR was recovered from a human donor in a cohort sampled during active COVID-19. The V call is TRBV2, the J call TRBJ1-2; D possibly corresponds to TRBD1 (5 bases). CDR3 nucleotide sequence: TGTGCCAGCAGGGTAGGACACGCGAACTATGGCTACACCTTC. Protein sequence: CASRVGHANYGYTF.